Each of the 29 T cell receptor beta chains below was sequenced from the same sample in a study of T cell repertoires in cytomegalovirus infection. What these receptors recognize is not known. One entry per CDR3 protein results from TCRdb running MiXCR on the reads. The table lists about 130,000 distinct CDR3 sequences, about 32% of them singletons. Material: CD8+ T cells from cultured PBMCs, obtained from culture after CMV antigen stimulation. The receptors here all came from a human donor in good health (CMV status not recorded). Some clones in this sample may be carry-over from other donors' samples.

This clonotype came up a few times. The CDR3 DNA is TGTGCCAGCAGTTTTTCAGGGGAAGAGACCCAGTACTTC. Residues: CASSFSGEETQYF. The rearrangement uses TRBV27 and TRBJ2-5, with D tentatively TRBD1 (6 bases). The CDR3 loop spans 13 amino acids. Per germline, CDR1 MNHEY and CDR2 SMNVEV (reference sequence). V lost 3 bases, J lost 3 bases, and 8 bases lay in between.

This clonotype came up a few times. The chain has TRBV7-9 and TRBJ1-1; D perhaps matches TRBD1 (5 bases). Trimming pared 3 bases from V and 5 bases from J, leaving 10 bases between. The CDR3 is made up of 13 amino acids. CDR1 SEHNR and CDR2 FQNEAQ come from the germline V gene (reference sequence). The DNA of the CDR3 is TGTGCCAGCAGCTTTCGACAGCCGACTGAAGCTTTCTTT. Translating gives CASSFRQPTEAFF.

The chain couples TRBV12-3 or TRBV12-4 to TRBJ2-1; D possibly corresponds to TRBD2 (5 bases). This CDR3 has 16 residues. The V end was cut by 5 bases, the J end by 0 bases, with 14 bases between. The CDR3 coding sequence is TGTGCCAGCAGTCTGGACTTAGGGAGCTCCTACAATGAGCAGTTCTTC. Translation: CASSLDLGSSYNEQFF.

This clonotype was seen once. The gene calls are TRBV20-1 and TRBJ1-2; possibly TRBD1 for D (6 bases). The CDR3 sequence is 14 residues long. Germline values: CDR1 DFQATT, CDR2 SNEGSKA (reference sequence). V was shortened by 3 bases and J by 7 bases, with 18 bases between the two germline ends. CDR3 sequence: CSASRDTDHSGYTF. CDR3 nucleotide sequence: TGCAGTGCTAGCCGGGACACTGATCACTCTGGCTACACCTTC.

V usage is TRBV28 and J usage is TRBJ2-1; TRBD2 aligns across 10 bases. V shed 6 bases, J shed 5 bases, and the junction held 7 bases outside the gene matches. The CDR3 totals 15 residues. Looked up from germline, CDR1 is MDHEN and CDR2 is SYDVKM. The CDR3 sequence: CASRPNSGGHNEQFF. Here the CDR3 DNA reads TGTGCCAGCAGGCCTAATAGCGGGGGGCACAATGAGCAGTTCTTC.

This clonotype has a handful of counts. For the CDR3, the DNA is TGCAGTGCCTTGAAACAGGACTCCTACGAGCAGTACTTC. The encoded protein is CSALKQDSYEQYF. This chain uses TRBV20-1 with TRBJ2-7; the D gene is possibly TRBD1 (5 bases). Between the trimmed V and J ends, which lost 6 bases and 0 bases, there was a span of 12 bases. Germline V CDR1 and CDR2: DFQATT, SNEGSKA (reference sequence). CDR3 size: 13 residues.

In its sample, this clonotype was seen a few times. J is TRBJ2-1 and V is TRBV20-1, with 7 nucleotides matching TRBD1. Losses at the gene ends were 5 bases for V and 2 bases for J; bases not matched to a gene: 9. Germline V gene sequence: CDR1 DFQATT, CDR2 SNEGSKA (reference sequence). There are 15 residues in the CDR3. CDR3 region: CSARPDQGAYNEQFF. The CDR3, as DNA: TGCAGTGCTCGACCGGACCAGGGGGCCTACAATGAGCAGTTCTTC.

J is TRBJ2-7 and V is TRBV7-9; D possibly corresponds to TRBD2 (6 bases). V lost 6 bases and J lost 7, with 10 bases in between. Germline-derived CDR1 and CDR2 are SEHNR and FQNEAQ (reference sequence). This CDR3 spans 11 amino acids. In DNA, the CDR3 is TGTGCCAGCAGTGTTAGCGGAGAGCAGTACTTC. Its translation: CASSVSGEQYF. The variable domain in full, with the rest retrieved from reference TRBV7-9 and TRBJ2-7, is DTGVSQNPRHKITKRGQNVTFRCDPISEHNRLYWYRQTLGQGPEFLTYFQNEAQLEKSRLLSDRFSAERPKGSFSTLEIQRTEQGDSAMYLCASSVSGEQYFGPGTRLTVT.

This clonotype was detected many times. This rearrangement joins TRBV7-2 to TRBJ1-6; D is perhaps TRBD1 (6 bases). The V gene lost 6 bases and the J gene lost 3 bases, with 18 bases spanning the gap. Germline V gene sequence: CDR1 SGHTA, CDR2 FQGNSA. This CDR3 is built from 17 residues. CDR3 residues: CASSSYPGQYYNSPLHF. In DNA form, the CDR3 reads TGTGCCAGCAGTTCCTACCCCGGACAGTACTATAATTCACCCCTCCACTTT.

About this clonotype itself: This CDR3 fails to terminate in the conserved phenylalanine or tryptophan, so it likely reflects a read error. The DNA is omitted, as the CDR3 cannot be located on it reliably, and the CDR3 follows TCRdb's listing. The chain carries TRBV15 and TRBJ1-6; the table calls TRBD1, which could not be checked here. The CDR3 adds up to 8 amino acids, both ends counted. Germline CDR1 LNHNV, CDR2 YYDKDF (reference sequence). This CDR3 reads CATSSRQD.

The gene calls are TRBV27 and TRBJ2-7, with D perhaps being TRBD1 or TRBD2 (6 bases each). Germline V gene data show CDR1 as MNHEY and CDR2 as SMNVEV (reference sequence). CDR3 size: 16 residues. V lost 1 base and J lost 5, with 18 bases in between. CDR3 protein: CASSLYLGGPVHEQYF. CDR3 bases: TGTGCCAGCAGTTTATATCTCGGGGGCCCGGTCCACGAGCAGTACTTC.

This clonotype showed up many times. DNA of the CDR3: TGTGCCAGCAGCTACCCTAAAGGGGGGGTTTCGAACACTGAAGCTTTCTTT. It yields the protein CASSYPKGGVSNTEAFF. The chain carries TRBV7-8 and TRBJ1-1, with a tentative D call TRBD1 (6 bases). Per germline, CDR1 SGHVS and CDR2 FQNEAQ. Trimming removed 4 bases from V and 1 base from J, with 19 bases in between. This CDR3 contains 17 residues.

The rearrangement joins TRBV7-2 to TRBJ1-3, with 10 bases matching TRBD1. V dropped 4 bases and J dropped 7; count of bases not matched to a gene: 4. Germline assignment: CDR1 SGHTA and CDR2 FQGNSA. This CDR3 region has 14 residues. In DNA, the CDR3 is TGTGCCAGCAGCTCCACGGACAGGGGGAACACCATATATTTT. It specifies CASSSTDRGNTIYF.

The V call is TRBV6-5, the J call TRBJ1-2; D possibly corresponds to TRBD1 (5 bases). The CDR3 has 18 residues. The V gene lost 4 bases and the J gene lost 7 bases, with 28 bases spanning the gap. Germline loops: CDR1 MNHEY, CDR2 SVGAGI. Written as DNA, the CDR3 is TGTGCCAGCAGTTTCGGGACCCTCCGATACTCTAGCTCTAGTGGCTACACCTTC. Amino acids: CASSFGTLRYSSSSGYTF.

This clonotype was found a few times. This chain uses TRBV19 with TRBJ1-1; no reliable D call. The CDR3 has 14 amino acids. Deletions cut 7 bases from V and 4 bases from J, with 16 bases between. Germline CDR1 and CDR2: LNHDA and SQIVND (reference sequence). Here the CDR3 DNA reads TGTGCCAGTACCAGCTCCTTGTCTGGCACTGAAGCTTTCTTT. This gives the protein CASTSSLSGTEAFF.

In its sample, this clonotype was seen many times. The chain couples TRBV7-9 to TRBJ1-1, with D perhaps TRBD1 (5 bases). The CDR3 is made up of 14 amino acids. The germline V gene has CDR1 SEHNR and CDR2 FQNEAQ (reference sequence). V shed 5 bases and J shed 1 base, with 11 bases lying between them. CDR3 residues: CASSTREGNTEAFF. Written as DNA, the CDR3 is TGTGCCAGCAGCACCAGGGAGGGGAACACTGAAGCTTTCTTT.

This clonotype was observed many times. The genes are TRBV7-2 and TRBJ1-5; 7 positions agree with TRBD1. The CDR3 consists of 14 residues. CDR1 and CDR2 (germline): SGHTA, FQGNSA. The ends lost 3 bases at V and 7 bases at J; junction bases unmatched: 6. CDR3 region: CASSLKQGLQPQHF. For the CDR3, the DNA is TGTGCCAGCAGCTTGAAACAGGGGTTGCAGCCCCAGCATTTT.

This rearrangement joins TRBV5-4 to TRBJ1-1; perhaps TRBD1 as D (6 bases). CDR3 length: 18 residues. Trimming pared 0 bases from V and 3 bases from J, leaving 21 bases between. Germline values: CDR1 SGHNT, CDR2 YYREEE (reference sequence). The CDR3 DNA sequence: TGTGCCAGCAGCTTGGTTGCTGGGAAGGGGGTTTTGGACACTGAAGCTTTCTTT. Its translation: CASSLVAGKGVLDTEAFF.

The chain has TRBV2 and TRBJ1-1; tentatively, D is TRBD1 (5 bases). This CDR3 has 15 residues. Looked up from germline, CDR1 is SNHLY and CDR2 is FYNNEI. Trimming took 6 bases from V and 0 from J, leaving 14 bases between them. CDR3 sequence (DNA): TGTGCCAGCAGGTTCCGGGACCGCATGAACACTGAAGCTTTCTTT. This gives the protein CASRFRDRMNTEAFF.

This clonotype was counted a few times. The CDR3 here is CASSLAYTGELFF. DNA for the CDR3: TGTGCCAGCAGCTTAGCATACACCGGGGAGCTGTTTTTT. This rearrangement joins TRBV7-6 to TRBJ2-2; D unclear. V was pared by 0 bases and J by 3 bases, with 2 bases between. Germline V gives CDR1 SGHVS, CDR2 FNYEAQ. This CDR3 region has 13 residues. The variable domain in full, completed from reference TRBV7-6 and TRBJ2-2, reads GAGVSQSPRYKVTKRGQDVALRCDPISGHVSLYWYRQALGQGPEFLTYFNYEAQQDKSGLPNDRFSAERPEGSISTLTIQRTEQRDSAMYRCASSLAYTGELFFGEGSRLTVL.

This clonotype has just a few counts. The V and J genes are TRBV20-1 and TRBJ1-4; D remains ambiguous. V dropped 2 bases and J dropped 8 bases, with 24 bases sitting between them. From germline, CDR1 is DFQATT and CDR2 SNEGSKA (reference sequence). The CDR3 spans 17 residues. The CDR3: CSARWSAPDYWKEKLFF. CDR3 DNA: TGCAGTGCTAGATGGTCGGCACCAGATTACTGGAAAGAAAAACTGTTTTTT.

This clonotype was seen a handful of times. V and J are TRBV6-2 or TRBV6-3 and TRBJ2-3; D unresolved. This CDR3 region has 15 residues. CDR1 and CDR2 from the germline V gene are MNHEY and SVGEGT. Trimming took off 6 bases at V and 5 bases at J, with 18 bases between the two ends. The CDR3 nucleotides read TGTGCCAGCAGCCCTTCAGGATACACCCGAGATACGCAGTATTTT. Translating gives CASSPSGYTRDTQYF.

Many counts were recorded for this clonotype. The gene calls are TRBV7-2 and TRBJ2-1; 11 positions match TRBD2. CDR1 and CDR2 (germline): SGHTA, FQGNSA. The CDR3 spans 15 residues. Trimming removed 7 bases from V and 3 bases from J; junction bases left unmatched: 5. The chain's CDR3 is CASTPLAGGYNEQFF. As DNA, the CDR3 is TGTGCCAGCACCCCCCTAGCGGGGGGCTACAATGAGCAGTTCTTC.

This clonotype occurred a few times. The chain uses TRBV5-6 and TRBJ2-7; tentatively, D is TRBD1 (6 bases). The germline CDR1 and CDR2 sequences are SGHDT and YYEEEE. Trimming shortened V by 7 bases and J by 3 bases, and 17 bases separated the two germline ends. The CDR3 runs 14 residues. CDR3 amino acids: CASSFQGPYYEQYF. CDR3 DNA: TGTGCCAGCTCCTTTCAGGGGCCATACTACGAGCAGTACTTC.

The V and J genes are TRBV7-6 and TRBJ1-1; TRBD1 matches at 11 bases. Per the germline V gene, CDR1 is SGHVS and CDR2 is FNYEAQ. The CDR3 runs to 19 residues. V lost 5 bases and J lost 1; bases outside the gene matches: 15. The DNA of the CDR3 is TGTGCCAGCAGCGCCCTCGCCGGGACAGGGGGTGGGACGAACACTGAAGCTTTCTTT. This sequence encodes CASSALAGTGGGTNTEAFF.

The rearrangement links TRBV20-1 to TRBJ1-1; unclear D gene. The length of the CDR3 is 16 residues. Trimming stripped 0 bases from V and 0 bases from J, with 14 bases between. The V gene's germline CDR1 is DFQATT and CDR2 SNEGSKA (reference sequence). For the CDR3, the DNA is TGCAGTGCTAGAGACCTATACGGGTCCATGAACACTGAAGCTTTCTTT. This codes for CSARDLYGSMNTEAFF.

J is TRBJ2-5 and V is TRBV18; D is unresolved. The V and J ends lost 0 bases and 4 bases respectively, with 3 bases between them. CDR3 length: 12 amino acids. CDR1 is KGHSH, CDR2 LQKENI, per germline. The CDR3 coding sequence is TGTGCCAGCTCACCACCTGGAGAGACCCAGTACTTC. This encodes CASSPPGETQYF.

J is TRBJ1-2 and V is TRBV20-1, with 7 bases lining up with TRBD1. The CDR3 runs 15 residues. Germline CDR1 reads DFQATT; CDR2 reads SNEGSKA (reference sequence). The trim removed 5 bases at V and 4 bases at J, leaving 13 bases unmatched. The CDR3 loop is CSAEDTGDFIYGYTF. The DNA of the CDR3 is TGCAGTGCTGAGGACACAGGGGACTTTATCTATGGCTACACCTTC.

The chain is built from TRBV20-1 and TRBJ2-7; either TRBD1 or TRBD2 may fit D (6 bases each). With 2 bases removed from V and 3 bases from J, the gap between germline ends came to 20 bases. Per germline, CDR1 DFQATT and CDR2 SNEGSKA (reference sequence). This CDR3 spans 16 amino acids. As DNA, the CDR3 is TGCAGTGCTAGACTAATAGGGGGGACCAACATCTACGAGCAGTACTTC. Protein sequence: CSARLIGGTNIYEQYF.